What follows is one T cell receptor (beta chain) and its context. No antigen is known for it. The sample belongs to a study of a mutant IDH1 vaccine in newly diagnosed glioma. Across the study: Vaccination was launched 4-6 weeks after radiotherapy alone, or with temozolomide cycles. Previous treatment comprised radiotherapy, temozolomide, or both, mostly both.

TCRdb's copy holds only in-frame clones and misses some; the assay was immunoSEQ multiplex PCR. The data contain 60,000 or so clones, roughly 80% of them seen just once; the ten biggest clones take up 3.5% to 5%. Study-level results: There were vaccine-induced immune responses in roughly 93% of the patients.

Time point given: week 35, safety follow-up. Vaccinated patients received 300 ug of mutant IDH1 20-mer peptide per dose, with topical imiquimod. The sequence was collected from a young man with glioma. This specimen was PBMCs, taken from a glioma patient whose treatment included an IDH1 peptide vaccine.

The CDR3 is CSVRIETQYF. Here the CDR3 DNA reads TGCAGCGTCCGAATAGAGACCCAGTACTTC. The V and J genes are TRBV29-1 and TRBJ2-5; D gene uncertain. This CDR3 is 10 amino acids long. Trimming removed 6 bases from V and 4 bases from J, with 6 bases in between. CDR1 SQVTM and CDR2 ANQGSEA come from the germline V gene.